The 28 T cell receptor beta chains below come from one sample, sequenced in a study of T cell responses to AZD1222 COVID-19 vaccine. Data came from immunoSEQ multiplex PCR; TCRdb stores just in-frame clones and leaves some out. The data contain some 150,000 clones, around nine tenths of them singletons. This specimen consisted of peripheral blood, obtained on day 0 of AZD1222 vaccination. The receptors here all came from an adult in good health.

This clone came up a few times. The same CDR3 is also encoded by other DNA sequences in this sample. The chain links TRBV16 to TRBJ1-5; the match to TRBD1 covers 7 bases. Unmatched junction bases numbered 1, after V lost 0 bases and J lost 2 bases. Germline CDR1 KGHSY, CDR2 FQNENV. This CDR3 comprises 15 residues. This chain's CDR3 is CASSQSGQGNQPQHF. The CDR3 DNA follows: TGTGCCAGCAGCCAATCCGGACAGGGCAATCAGCCCCAGCATTTT.

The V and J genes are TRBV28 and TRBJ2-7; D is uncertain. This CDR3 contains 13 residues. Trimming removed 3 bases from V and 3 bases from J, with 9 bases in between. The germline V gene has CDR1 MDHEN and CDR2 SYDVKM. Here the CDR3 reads CASSLVGYYEQYF. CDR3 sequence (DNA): TGTGCCAGCAGTTTGGTGGGTTACTACGAGCAGTACTTC.

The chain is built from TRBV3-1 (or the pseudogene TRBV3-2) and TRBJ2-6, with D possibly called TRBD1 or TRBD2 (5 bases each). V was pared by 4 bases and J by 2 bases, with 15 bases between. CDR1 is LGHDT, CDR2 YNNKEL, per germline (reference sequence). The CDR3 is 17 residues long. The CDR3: CASSPEGVGAGANVLTF. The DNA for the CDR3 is TGTGCCAGCAGCCCCGAGGGAGTGGGGGCTGGGGCCAACGTCCTGACTTTC.

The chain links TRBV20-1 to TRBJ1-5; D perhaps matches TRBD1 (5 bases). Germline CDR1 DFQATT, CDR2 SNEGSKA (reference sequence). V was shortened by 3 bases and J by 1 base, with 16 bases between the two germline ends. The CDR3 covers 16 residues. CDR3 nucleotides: TGCAGTGCTAGTCAAGCCCGGGGGGGGAGCAATCAGCCCCAGCATTTT. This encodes CSASQARGGSNQPQHF.

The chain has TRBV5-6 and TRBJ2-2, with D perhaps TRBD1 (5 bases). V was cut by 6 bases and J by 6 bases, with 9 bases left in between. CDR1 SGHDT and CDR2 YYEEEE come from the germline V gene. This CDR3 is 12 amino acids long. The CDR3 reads CASNKGSGELFF. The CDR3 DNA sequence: TGTGCCAGCAACAAGGGGTCCGGGGAGCTGTTTTTT.

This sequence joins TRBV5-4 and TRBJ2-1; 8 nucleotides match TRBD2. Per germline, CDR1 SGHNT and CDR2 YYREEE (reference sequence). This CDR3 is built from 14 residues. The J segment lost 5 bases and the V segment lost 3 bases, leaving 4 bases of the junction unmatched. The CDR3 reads CASSSGLGDNEQFF. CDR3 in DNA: TGTGCCAGCAGCTCGGGACTAGGGGACAATGAGCAGTTCTTC.

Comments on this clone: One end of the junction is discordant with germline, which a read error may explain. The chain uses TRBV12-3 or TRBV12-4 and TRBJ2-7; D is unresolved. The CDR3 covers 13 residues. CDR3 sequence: CASSLSTSYEQCF. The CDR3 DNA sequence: TGTGCCAGCAGTTTAAGTACCTCCTACGAGCAGTGCTTC.

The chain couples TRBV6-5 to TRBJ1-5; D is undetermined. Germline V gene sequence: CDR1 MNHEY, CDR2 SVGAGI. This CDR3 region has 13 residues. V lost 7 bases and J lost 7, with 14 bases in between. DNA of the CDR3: TGTGCCAGCACCTTCGCCCTGGGGCAGCCCCAGCATTTT. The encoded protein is CASTFALGQPQHF.

The CDR3 reads CSASAAGASEQFF. CDR3 in DNA: TGCAGTGCTAGTGCCGCGGGGGCAAGTGAGCAGTTCTTC. This chain links TRBV20-1 with TRBJ2-1; tentatively, D is TRBD2 (7 bases). The CDR3 is made up of 13 amino acids. The V end lost 3 bases, the J end lost 9 bases, and 15 bases lay between the germline ends. Germline V gene data show CDR1 as DFQATT and CDR2 as SNEGSKA (reference sequence).

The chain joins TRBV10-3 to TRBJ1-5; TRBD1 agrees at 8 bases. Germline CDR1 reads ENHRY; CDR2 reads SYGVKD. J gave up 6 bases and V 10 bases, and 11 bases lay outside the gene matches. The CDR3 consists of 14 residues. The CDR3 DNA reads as TGTGCCACCCAGCCAGGGGGCGAAAGTCAGCCCCAGCATTTT. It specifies CATQPGGESQPQHF.

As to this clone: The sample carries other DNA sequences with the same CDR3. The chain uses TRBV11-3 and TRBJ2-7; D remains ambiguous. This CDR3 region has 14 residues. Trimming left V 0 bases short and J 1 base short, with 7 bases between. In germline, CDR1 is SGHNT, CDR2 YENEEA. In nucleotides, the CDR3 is TGTGCCAGCAGCTTAGATGGCGGATCCTACGAGCAGTACTTC. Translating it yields CASSLDGGSYEQYF.

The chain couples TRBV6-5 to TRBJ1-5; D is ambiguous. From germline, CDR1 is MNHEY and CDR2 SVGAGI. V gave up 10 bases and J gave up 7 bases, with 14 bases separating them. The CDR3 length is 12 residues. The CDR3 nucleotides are TGTGCCACCCATGACCGCCAACAGCCCCAGCATTTT. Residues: CATHDRQQPQHF.

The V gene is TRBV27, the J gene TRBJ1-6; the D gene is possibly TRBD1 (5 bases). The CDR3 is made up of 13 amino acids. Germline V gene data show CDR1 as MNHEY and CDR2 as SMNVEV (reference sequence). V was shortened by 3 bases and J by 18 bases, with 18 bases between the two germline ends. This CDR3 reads CASSLGSGTGHHF. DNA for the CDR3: TGTGCCAGCAGTTTGGGCTCAGGGACGGGCCACCACTTT.

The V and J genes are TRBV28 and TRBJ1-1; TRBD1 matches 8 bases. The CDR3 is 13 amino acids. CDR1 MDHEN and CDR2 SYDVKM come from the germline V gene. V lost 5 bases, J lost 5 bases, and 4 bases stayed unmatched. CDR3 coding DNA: TGTGCCAGCAGTCCACGGACAGGGACTGAAGCTTTCTTT. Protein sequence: CASSPRTGTEAFF.

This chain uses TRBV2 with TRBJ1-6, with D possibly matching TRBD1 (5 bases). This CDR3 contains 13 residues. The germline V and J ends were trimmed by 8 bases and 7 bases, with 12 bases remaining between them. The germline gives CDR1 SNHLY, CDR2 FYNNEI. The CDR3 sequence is CASATGGNSPLHF. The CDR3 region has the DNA TGTGCCAGCGCAACAGGCGGAAATTCACCCCTCCACTTT.

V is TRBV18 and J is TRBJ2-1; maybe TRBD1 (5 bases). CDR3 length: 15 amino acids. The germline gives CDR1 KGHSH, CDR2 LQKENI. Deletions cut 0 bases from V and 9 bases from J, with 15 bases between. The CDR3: CASSPPSGRVGEQFF. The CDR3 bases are TGTGCCAGCTCACCACCGTCCGGCAGGGTGGGTGAGCAGTTCTTC.

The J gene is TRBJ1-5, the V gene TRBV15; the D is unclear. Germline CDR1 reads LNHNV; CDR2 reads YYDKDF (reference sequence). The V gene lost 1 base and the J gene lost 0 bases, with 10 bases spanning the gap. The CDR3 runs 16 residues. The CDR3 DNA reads TGTGCCACCAGCAGAGGATCGACTTATAGCAATCAGCCCCAGCATTTT. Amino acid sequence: CATSRGSTYSNQPQHF.

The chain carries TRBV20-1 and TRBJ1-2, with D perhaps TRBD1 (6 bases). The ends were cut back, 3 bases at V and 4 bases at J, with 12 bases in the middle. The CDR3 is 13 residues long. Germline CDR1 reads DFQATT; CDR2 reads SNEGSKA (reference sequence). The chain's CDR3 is CSASAGGGYGYTF. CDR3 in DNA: TGCAGTGCTAGTGCGGGGGGCGGCTATGGCTACACCTTC.

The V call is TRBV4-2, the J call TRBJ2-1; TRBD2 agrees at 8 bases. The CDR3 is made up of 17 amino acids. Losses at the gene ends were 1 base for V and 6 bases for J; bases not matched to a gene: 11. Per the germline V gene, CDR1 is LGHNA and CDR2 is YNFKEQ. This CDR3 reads CASSQVVGTRLINEQFF. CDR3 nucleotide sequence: TGTGCCAGCAGCCAAGTAGTCGGGACTAGGTTAATCAATGAGCAGTTCTTC.

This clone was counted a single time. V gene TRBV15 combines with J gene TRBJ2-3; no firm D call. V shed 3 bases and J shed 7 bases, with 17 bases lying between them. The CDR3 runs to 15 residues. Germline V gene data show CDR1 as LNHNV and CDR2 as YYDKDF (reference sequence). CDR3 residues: CATSRAHIPANTQYF. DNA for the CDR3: TGTGCCACCAGCAGGGCCCATATTCCCGCCAATACGCAGTATTTT.

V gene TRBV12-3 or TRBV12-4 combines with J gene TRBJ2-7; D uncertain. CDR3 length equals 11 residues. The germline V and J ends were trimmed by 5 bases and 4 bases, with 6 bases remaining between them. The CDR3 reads CASSVRYEQYF. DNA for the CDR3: TGTGCCAGCAGTGTCCGATACGAGCAGTACTTC.

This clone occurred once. The CDR3 DNA is TGCGCCAGCAGCCCGGACAGGGTGGTTAATGAAAAACTGTTTTTT. This sequence encodes CASSPDRVVNEKLFF. The chain links TRBV5-1 to TRBJ1-4, with 8 bases matching TRBD1. The CDR3 spans 15 residues. From germline, CDR1 is SGHRS and CDR2 YFSETQ. J was trimmed by 4 bases and V by 4 bases; bases with no gene match: 6.

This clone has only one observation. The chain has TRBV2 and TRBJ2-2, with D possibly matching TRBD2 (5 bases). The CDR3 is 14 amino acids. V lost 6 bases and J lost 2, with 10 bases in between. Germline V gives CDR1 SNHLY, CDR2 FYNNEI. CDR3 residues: CASRSSLNTGELFF. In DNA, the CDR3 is TGTGCCAGCAGATCTAGCCTAAACACCGGGGAGCTGTTTTTT.

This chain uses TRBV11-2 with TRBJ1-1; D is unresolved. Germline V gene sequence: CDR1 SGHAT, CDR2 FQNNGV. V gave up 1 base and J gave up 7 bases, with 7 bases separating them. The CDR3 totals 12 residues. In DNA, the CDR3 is TGTGCCAGCAGCTTAGCGTACGGTGAAGCTTTCTTT. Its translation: CASSLAYGEAFF.

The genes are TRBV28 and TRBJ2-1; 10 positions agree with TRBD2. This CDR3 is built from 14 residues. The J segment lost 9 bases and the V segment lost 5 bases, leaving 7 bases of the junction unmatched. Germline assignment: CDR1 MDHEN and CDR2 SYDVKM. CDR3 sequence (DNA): TGTGCCAGCAGTCTAGCGGGAGAGGTCGGTGAGCAGTTCTTC. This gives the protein CASSLAGEVGEQFF. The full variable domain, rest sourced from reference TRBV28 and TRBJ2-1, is DVKVTQSSRYLVKRTGEKVFLECVQDMDHENMFWYRQDPGLGLRLIYFSYDVKMKEKGDIPEGYSVSREKKERFSLILESASTNQTSMYLCASSLAGEVGEQFFGPGTRLTVL.

The chain's CDR3 is CASSRTDSRETQYF. The CDR3 nucleotides read TGTGCCAGTAGTAGGACGGATTCGCGGGAGACCCAGTACTTC. The chain links TRBV19 to TRBJ2-5; no clear D gene. V was pared by 4 bases and J by 5 bases, with 14 bases between. CDR3 length equals 14 residues. From germline, CDR1 is LNHDA and CDR2 SQIVND (reference sequence).

In DNA, the CDR3 is TGTGCCAGCAGCTTGGGGTGGGAGACCCAGTACTTC. It yields the protein CASSLGWETQYF. V usage is TRBV7-9 and J usage is TRBJ2-5, with D unresolved. CDR1 and CDR2 from the germline V gene are SEHNR and FQNEAQ (reference sequence). The V gene lost 3 bases and the J gene lost 5 bases, with 7 bases spanning the gap. The CDR3 length is 12 residues.

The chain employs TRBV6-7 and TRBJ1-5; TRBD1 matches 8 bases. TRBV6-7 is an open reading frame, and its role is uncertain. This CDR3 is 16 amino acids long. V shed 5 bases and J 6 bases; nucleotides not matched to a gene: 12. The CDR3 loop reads CASSAGQGFVGQPQHF. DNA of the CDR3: TGTGCCAGCAGTGCCGGACAGGGCTTTGTTGGTCAGCCCCAGCATTTT.